The 9 T cell receptor beta chains in this list originate from one sample, sequenced in a study of beta chain features in type 1 diabetes. Expressed TCRB transcripts were sequenced because the isolated RNA had all been reverse transcribed beforehand. Here immunoSEQ multiplex PCR was the method, and the copy in TCRdb shows in-frame clones only, minus some. The data show under 400,000 clones, 12% to 15% seen once. The sequenced material came from central memory CD4+ T cells from blood. The source of these receptors is a man aged 30 to 39 in good health.

This clone was counted between two and nine times. The V call is TRBV5-4, the J call TRBJ1-2, with a possible D match to TRBD1 (6 bases). The CDR3 totals 13 residues. Germline values: CDR1 SGHNT, CDR2 YYREEE (reference sequence). The V and J ends lost 4 bases and 4 bases respectively, with 11 bases between them. For the CDR3, the DNA is TGTGCCAGCAGCGGTACAGGGCCCTATGGCTACACCTTC. This encodes CASSGTGPYGYTF.

The J gene is TRBJ2-1, the V gene TRBV15; D not certain. Trimming took off 0 bases at V and 8 bases at J, with 11 bases between the two ends. The CDR3 has 14 amino acids. The germline V gene encodes CDR1 LNHNV and CDR2 YYDKDF (reference sequence). In DNA form, the CDR3 reads TGTGCCACCAGCAGAGATCCCATGGCGGATGAGCAGTTCTTC. Encoded protein: CATSRDPMADEQFF.

This clone was seen a handful of times. This chain joins TRBV25-1 and TRBJ1-2, with a weak D call TRBD1 (6 bases). The germline gives CDR1 MGHDK, CDR2 SYGVNS. This CDR3 spans 15 amino acids. V shed 3 bases and J shed 3 bases, with 14 bases lying between them. CDR3 in amino acids: CASSDSVDRHYGYTF. The CDR3 coding sequence is TGTGCCAGCAGTGATAGTGTAGACAGGCACTATGGCTACACCTTC.

CDR3 amino acids: CASSPGARTEAFF. The CDR3 bases are TGTGCCAGCTCACCAGGGGCGCGGACTGAAGCTTTCTTT. The chain employs TRBV18 and TRBJ1-1; perhaps TRBD1 as D (5 bases). The CDR3 length is 13 residues. V lost 2 bases and J 5 bases, leaving 9 bases between the germline ends. Germline V gene sequence: CDR1 KGHSH, CDR2 LQKENI. Complete variable domain (other parts from reference TRBV18 and TRBJ1-1): NAGVMQNPRHLVRRRGQEARLRCSPMKGHSHVYWYRQLPEEGLKFMVYLQKENIIDESGMPKERFSAEFPKEGPSILRIQQVVRGDSAAYFCASSPGARTEAFFGQGTRLTVV.

CDR3 region: CASSQGPYQPQHF. In DNA form, the CDR3 reads TGTGCCAGCTCACAGGGCCCCTATCAGCCCCAGCATTTT. The chain recombines TRBV18 with TRBJ1-5, with D unclear. The CDR3 spans 13 residues. Germline CDR1 and CDR2: KGHSH and LQKENI. With 4 bases removed from V and 5 bases from J, the gap between germline ends came to 9 bases.

This clone has just a few counts. J is TRBJ2-1 and V is TRBV7-2; a weak D match, TRBD2 (5 bases). CDR1 and CDR2 from the germline V gene are SGHTA and FQGNSA. Trimming shortened V by 5 bases and J by 0 bases, and 17 bases separated the two germline ends. This CDR3 is 17 amino acids long. CDR3 DNA sequence: TGTGCCAGCAGCCCATTTGGTAGAGGGAGCTCCTACAATGAGCAGTTCTTC. Translating it yields CASSPFGRGSSYNEQFF.

This rearrangement joins TRBV7-9 to TRBJ2-7; maybe TRBD1 (6 bases). V lost 3 bases and J 1 base, leaving 13 bases between the germline ends. The CDR3 consists of 15 residues. CDR1 and CDR2 (germline): SEHNR, FQNEAQ (reference sequence). CDR3 residues: CASSFRGSQSYEQYF. In DNA form, the CDR3 reads TGTGCCAGCAGCTTCAGGGGATCCCAGTCCTACGAGCAGTACTTC.

This clone was recorded only once. This rearrangement joins TRBV7-2 to TRBJ2-5; possibly TRBD1 for D (6 bases). The CDR3 contains 15 residues. V was trimmed by 3 bases and J by 3 bases, leaving 14 bases between them. Germline CDR1 is SGHTA and CDR2 is FQGNSA. CDR3 sequence reads: CASSFNRVKEETQYF. The CDR3 bases are TGTGCCAGCAGCTTTAACAGGGTTAAGGAAGAGACCCAGTACTTC.

The J gene is TRBJ2-3, the V gene TRBV6-5, with 10 nucleotides matching TRBD2. This CDR3 has 16 amino acids. With 0 bases clipped from V and 4 bases from J, the junction kept 4 bases outside the gene matches. The germline CDR1 and CDR2 sequences are MNHEY and SVGAGI. CDR3 sequence (DNA): TGTGCCAGCAGTTACTCGGCTAGCGGGGGATCAGATACGCAGTATTTT. Amino acid sequence: CASSYSASGGSDTQYF.